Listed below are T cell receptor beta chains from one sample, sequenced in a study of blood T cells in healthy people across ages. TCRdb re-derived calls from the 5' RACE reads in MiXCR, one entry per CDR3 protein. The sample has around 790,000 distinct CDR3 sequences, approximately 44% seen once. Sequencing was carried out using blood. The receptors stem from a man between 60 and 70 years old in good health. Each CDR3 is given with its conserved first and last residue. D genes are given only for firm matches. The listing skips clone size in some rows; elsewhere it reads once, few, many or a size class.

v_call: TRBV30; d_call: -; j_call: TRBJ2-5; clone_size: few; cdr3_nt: TGTGCCTGGAGTGTACTCAGGGGGGGGGAGACCCAGTACTTC; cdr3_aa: CAWSVLRGGETQYF
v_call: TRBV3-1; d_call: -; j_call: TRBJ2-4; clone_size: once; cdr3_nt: TGTGCCAGCAGCTTAGTGGAATCCCAGTACTTC; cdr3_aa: CASSLVESQYF
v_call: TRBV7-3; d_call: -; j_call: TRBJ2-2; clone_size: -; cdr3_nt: TGTGCCAGCAGCTTAACGCCCCCGGGCGGGGAGCTGTTTTTT; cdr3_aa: CASSLTPPGGELFF
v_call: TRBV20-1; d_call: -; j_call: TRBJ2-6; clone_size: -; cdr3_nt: TGCAGTGCTAGAGTGGAAGGGGCCAACGTCCTGACTTTC; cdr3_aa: CSARVEGANVLTF
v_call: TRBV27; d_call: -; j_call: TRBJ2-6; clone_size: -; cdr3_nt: TGTGCCAGCAGTGGGTATAGCTTTGGGGCCAACGTCCTGACTTTC; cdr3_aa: CASSGYSFGANVLTF
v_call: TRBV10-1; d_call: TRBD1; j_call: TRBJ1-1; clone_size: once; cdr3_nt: TGCGCCAGCAGTAACGGACAGGGTTTGGGTGAAGCTTTCTTT; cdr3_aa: CASSNGQGLGEAFF
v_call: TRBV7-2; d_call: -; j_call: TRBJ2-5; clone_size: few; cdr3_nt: TGTGCCAGCAGCAGGCCCGGGGTACAAGAGACCCAGTACTTC; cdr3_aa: CASSRPGVQETQYF
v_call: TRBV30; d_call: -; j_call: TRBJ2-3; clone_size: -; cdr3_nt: TGTGCCTGGAGTGGGGGGCTAGATACGCAGTATTTT; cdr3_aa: CAWSGGLDTQYF
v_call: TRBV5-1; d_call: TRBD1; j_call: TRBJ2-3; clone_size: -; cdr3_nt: TGCGCCAGCAGCTCCTTACAGGGGAGCACAGATACGCAGTATTTT; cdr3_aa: CASSSLQGSTDTQYF
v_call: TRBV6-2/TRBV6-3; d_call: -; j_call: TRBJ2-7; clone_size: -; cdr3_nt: TGTGCCAGCAGTCGGCAGGGTCGCTACGAGCAGTACTTC; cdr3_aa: CASSRQGRYEQYF
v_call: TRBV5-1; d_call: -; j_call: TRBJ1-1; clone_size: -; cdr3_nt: TGCGCCAGCAGCCGGGCATTCGCACGGGAGGCTTTCTTT; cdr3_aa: CASSRAFAREAFF